The text below deals with one T cell receptor (beta chain). Antigen specificity is unknown. The PCR ran on 60 Vbeta and 13 Jbeta primers. Original data processing: As a later analysis found, there were 80 million to 90 million unique TCR beta chains, of which roughly 11 million were shared. Sequencing used immunoSEQ multiplex PCR; TCRdb keeps in-frame clones, though not all of them. That table furnishes V, J and clone size, whereas the DNA furnished D and trimming. The sample shows 170,000 or so clones, approximately 80% of them seen only once. The data derive from a study of cytomegalovirus exposure and HLA in healthy donors. In the study overall: Genotyping of 430 or so donors showed that around 85% belonged to the Caucasian-associated ancestry cluster. Notes on the study in general: Immune exposure information available was restricted to CMV serostatus.

Trimming left V 4 bases short and J 7 bases short, with 8 bases between. The germline CDR1 and CDR2 sequences are SNHLY and FYNNEI. The CDR3 runs 12 residues. This sequence originates from a boy between 5 and 17 years old in good health and CMV-seronegative. The sample comprised PBMCs. The genes are TRBV2 and TRBJ2-4; no clear D gene. The CDR3 DNA follows: TGTGCCAGCAGTGTGAGGTTTAACATTCAGTACTTC. Encoded protein: CASSVRFNIQYF.